The 32 T cell receptor beta chains presented below share a single source sample, sequenced in a study of cytotoxic CD8 clonotypes in ibrutinib-treated CLL. Method: immunoSEQ multiplex PCR; TCRdb's copy keeps in-frame clones and lacks some. The sample carries 200,000 to 250,000 clones, roughly three quarters recorded once. The sequences come from PBMCs, collected after 12 months of ibrutinib treatment. The receptors were sampled from a human donor with chronic lymphocytic leukemia.

The V and J genes are TRBV19 and TRBJ1-5; D is uncertain. The CDR3 length is 15 residues. Germline V gene lookup returns CDR1 LNHDA and CDR2 SQIVND (reference sequence). The V and J ends lost 1 base and 2 bases respectively, with 9 bases between them. DNA of the CDR3: TGTGCCAGTAGTATAGTAGGGCTCGGCAATCAGCCCCAGCATTTT. This translates into CASSIVGLGNQPQHF.

This sequence joins TRBV11-2 and TRBJ1-2; 7 positions agree with TRBD1. The V gene's germline CDR1 is SGHAT and CDR2 FQNNGV. J was trimmed by 4 bases and V by 0 bases; bases with no gene match: 14. This CDR3 spans 18 amino acids. CDR3 in amino acids: CASSLDLFRTGTFYGYTF. The CDR3 bases are TGTGCCAGCAGCTTAGATCTCTTCCGGACAGGAACCTTCTATGGCTACACCTTC.

This chain joins TRBV28 and TRBJ1-1, with 7 bases matching TRBD1. The V and J ends lost 6 bases and 7 bases, in that order; junction bases with no gene match: 5. The germline CDR1 and CDR2 sequences are MDHEN and SYDVKM. This CDR3 spans 12 amino acids. CDR3 DNA: TGTGCCAGCAGCCGGACAGGCCTTGAAGCTTTCTTT. Translating gives CASSRTGLEAFF.

The table lists this clone with a few counts. The chain employs TRBV6-5 and TRBJ1-2, with D perhaps TRBD1 (6 bases). Trimming removed 6 bases from V and 10 bases from J, with 21 bases in between. There are 14 residues in the CDR3. CDR1 is MNHEY, CDR2 SVGAGI, per germline. The CDR3 DNA reads as TGTGCCAGCAGGGTCCGAGGCGGGGGGCAGGACTACACCTTC. It specifies CASRVRGGGQDYTF.

The gene calls are TRBV7-2 and TRBJ2-7; the D gene could be TRBD1 or TRBD2 (5 bases each). The V gene lost 5 bases and the J gene lost 5 bases, with 22 bases spanning the gap. Germline CDR1 SGHTA, CDR2 FQGNSA. The CDR3 is 16 residues long. CDR3 sequence reads: CASSTLWGKHFNEQYF. Written as DNA, the CDR3 is TGTGCCAGCAGCACCCTATGGGGGAAACATTTCAACGAGCAGTACTTC.

The chain combines TRBV28 with TRBJ2-7; 8 positions match TRBD1. Trimming cost V 7 bases and J 2 bases; bases outside gene matches: 19. The CDR3 extends over 18 amino acids. The germline V gene encodes CDR1 MDHEN and CDR2 SYDVKM. The CDR3 is CASNSYGTGLLITYEQYF. The CDR3 region has the DNA TGTGCCAGCAACTCGTACGGGACAGGACTTCTGATTACCTACGAGCAGTACTTC. The full variable domain, its missing parts supplied by reference TRBV28 and TRBJ2-7, is DVKVTQSSRYLVKRTGEKVFLECVQDMDHENMFWYRQDPGLGLRLIYFSYDVKMKEKGDIPEGYSVSREKKERFSLILESASTNQTSMYLCASNSYGTGLLITYEQYFGPGTRLTVT.

The gene calls are TRBV7-9 and TRBJ2-3; TRBD2 agrees at 9 bases. Germline assignment: CDR1 SEHNR and CDR2 FQNEAQ (reference sequence). The CDR3 loop spans 16 amino acids. V lost 1 base to trimming and J lost 5 bases; unmatched junction nucleotides: 7. CDR3 DNA: TGTGCCAGCAGCTTAGTAGTTAGCGGGGGTGAAGATACGCAGTATTTT. Translating it yields CASSLVVSGGEDTQYF.

This chain joins TRBV6-1 and TRBJ2-5; TRBD2 might be the D (5 bases). CDR1 is MNHNS and CDR2 is SASEGT in the germline V gene. The V gene lost 2 bases and the J gene lost 5 bases, with 15 bases spanning the gap. The CDR3 runs 15 residues. CDR3 protein: CASSELRLRMETQYF. DNA for the CDR3: TGTGCCAGCAGTGAATTAAGACTACGTATGGAGACCCAGTACTTC.

The chain combines TRBV11-2 with TRBJ1-6; D is possibly TRBD1 (6 bases). The germline V gene has CDR1 SGHAT and CDR2 FQNNGV. The V end was cut by 4 bases, the J end by 12 bases, with 19 bases between. This CDR3 contains 15 residues. DNA of the CDR3: TGTGCCAGCAGCTGGGACGGGACACTGACCCGACCCCTCCACTTT. Its translation: CASSWDGTLTRPLHF.

The chain links TRBV10-3 to TRBJ2-6, with D maybe TRBD2 (6 bases). This CDR3 is 19 amino acids long. Germline V gene sequence: CDR1 ENHRY, CDR2 SYGVKD. V dropped 0 bases and J dropped 4 bases, with 19 bases sitting between them. In DNA, the CDR3 is TGTGCCATCAGTGAGTCGACCTTGTTAGGAGGGTCCGGGGCCAACGTCCTGACTTTC. Its protein is CAISESTLLGGSGANVLTF.

This clone occurred a few times. This rearrangement joins TRBV19 to TRBJ2-3; possible D gene TRBD1, 6 bases. Deletions cut 6 bases from V and 6 bases from J, with 13 bases between. This CDR3 is built from 13 residues. Germline CDR1 and CDR2: LNHDA and SQIVND (reference sequence). The CDR3 spells CASSLQGSDTQYF. CDR3 coding DNA: TGTGCCAGTAGCTTACAGGGAAGCGATACGCAGTATTTT.

The V call is TRBV13, the J call TRBJ2-4; D is perhaps TRBD2 (6 bases). This CDR3 has 13 amino acids. The germline V gene encodes CDR1 PRHDT and CDR2 FYEKMQ (reference sequence). Trimming took 2 bases from V and 5 from J, leaving 7 bases between them. CDR3 sequence: CASSLWEENIQYF. The CDR3 coding sequence is TGTGCCAGCAGCTTATGGGAGGAAAACATTCAGTACTTC.

The table lists this clone with a few counts. An end of the junction does not agree with germline; a read error may underlie this. This sequence joins TRBV5-1 and TRBJ2-3, with unresolved D. The V gene's germline CDR1 is SGHRS and CDR2 YFSETQ. This CDR3 comprises 13 residues. CDR3 sequence reads: CASGLLGTDTQYF. The DNA for the CDR3 is TGCGCCAGCGGCTTGCTAGGCACAGATACGCAGTATTTT. Variable domain in full (rest from reference TRBV5-1 and TRBJ2-3): KAGVTQTPRYLIKTRGQQVTLSCSPISGHRSVSWYQQTPGQGLQFLFEYFSETQRNKGNFPGRFSGRQFSNSRSEMNVSTLELGDSALYLCASGLLGTDTQYFGPGTRLTVL.

This rearrangement joins TRBV19 to TRBJ1-4, with D maybe TRBD1 (5 bases). This CDR3 has 15 amino acids. CDR1 and CDR2 (germline): LNHDA, SQIVND (reference sequence). V lost 6 bases, J lost 0 bases, and 11 bases lay in between. CDR3 sequence reads: CASRTTGATNEKLFF. The DNA of the CDR3 is TGTGCCAGTAGAACAACAGGCGCAACTAATGAAAAACTGTTTTTT.

This sequence joins TRBV30 and TRBJ2-4; 8 nucleotides agree with TRBD1. V trimming: 8 bases; J trimming: 0 bases; junction bases outside the gene matches: 6. CDR3 length: 14 residues. Looked up from germline, CDR1 is GTSNPN and CDR2 is SVGIG (reference sequence). Here the CDR3 reads CARTQGEAKNIQYF. DNA of the CDR3: TGTGCCCGAACACAGGGGGAAGCCAAAAACATTCAGTACTTC.

This chain links TRBV5-6 with TRBJ2-7; D not certain. The germline V and J ends were trimmed by 0 bases and 4 bases, with 8 bases remaining between them. The CDR3 is 13 amino acids. Germline V gene lookup returns CDR1 SGHDT and CDR2 YYEEEE. CDR3 loop: CASSLGVVYEQYF. Here the CDR3 DNA reads TGTGCCAGCAGCTTGGGGGTCGTATACGAGCAGTACTTC.

CDR3 nucleotides: TGTGCCAGCAGCACACAAGGACACGGGGAGCTGTTTTTT. Encoded protein: CASSTQGHGELFF. This chain joins TRBV7-3 and TRBJ2-2, with D perhaps matching TRBD1 (5 bases). The CDR3 sequence is 13 residues long. Deletions cut 5 bases from V and 7 bases from J, with 11 bases between. The germline V gene has CDR1 SGHTA and CDR2 FQGTGA.

The chain has TRBV18 and TRBJ1-1, with D perhaps TRBD1 (5 bases). V lost 0 bases, J lost 1 base, and 12 bases lay in between. Germline lookup yields CDR1 KGHSH and CDR2 LQKENI. The CDR3 length is 16 residues. The CDR3 loop is CASSPPLGGKNTEAFF. The CDR3 DNA reads TGTGCCAGCTCACCACCACTTGGGGGGAAGAACACTGAAGCTTTCTTT.

This CDR3 is CASSPSPPRAGISGNTIYF. Written as DNA, the CDR3 is TGTGCCAGCAGTCCAAGCCCCCCGAGGGCAGGGATCTCTGGAAACACCATATATTTT. The chain combines TRBV27 with TRBJ1-3; D is perhaps TRBD1 (5 bases). Germline V gene lookup returns CDR1 MNHEY and CDR2 SMNVEV (reference sequence). The V gene lost 5 bases and the J gene lost 0 bases, with 23 bases spanning the gap. The CDR3 spans 19 residues.

The chain's CDR3 is CASSFREYRSYEQYF. The CDR3 DNA is TGCGCCAGCAGCTTTAGAGAATACAGATCCTACGAGCAGTACTTC. The V gene is TRBV5-1, the J gene TRBJ2-7, with D unresolved. The CDR3 extends over 15 amino acids. V was shortened by 2 bases and J by 1 base, with 13 bases between the two germline ends. Germline V CDR1 and CDR2: SGHRS, YFSETQ.

The table lists this clone with many counts. The chain has TRBV7-9 and TRBJ1-1, with a possible D match to TRBD1 (5 bases). The germline V and J ends were trimmed by 5 bases and 1 base, with 11 bases remaining between them. Germline-derived CDR1 and CDR2 are SEHNR and FQNEAQ (reference sequence). CDR3 length: 14 amino acids. Written as DNA, the CDR3 is TGTGCCAGCAGCGCCCCAGGGCCGAACACTGAAGCTTTCTTT. Protein sequence: CASSAPGPNTEAFF.

V and J are TRBV5-3 and TRBJ1-5; D is unresolved. TRBV5-3 is recorded as an ORF, its role being uncertain. Trimming left V 4 bases short and J 5 bases short, with 22 bases between. The CDR3 length is 17 residues. This chain's CDR3 is CARSHRPSDQNYQPQHF. Written as DNA, the CDR3 is TGTGCCAGAAGCCATAGACCCTCCGACCAAAACTATCAGCCCCAGCATTTT.

This clone was picked up a small number of times. This sequence joins TRBV4-1 and TRBJ1-3; 9 nucleotides match TRBD1. J lost 3 bases, V lost 5 bases, and 2 bases had no gene match. CDR1 is MGHRA and CDR2 is YSYEKL in the germline V gene. The CDR3 runs 14 residues. CDR3: CASSWDRVGNTIYF. As DNA, the CDR3 is TGCGCCAGCAGCTGGGACAGGGTTGGAAACACCATATATTTT.

The chain combines TRBV5-6 with TRBJ2-7, with 11 bases matching TRBD1. This CDR3 has 15 residues. The V and J ends lost 5 bases and 2 bases, in that order; junction bases with no gene match: 6. The germline V gene encodes CDR1 SGHDT and CDR2 YYEEEE. In DNA form, the CDR3 reads TGTGCCAGCAGGTGGGACAGGGGGAGCCCCTACGAGCAGTACTTC. Amino acid sequence: CASRWDRGSPYEQYF.

The V call is TRBV27, the J call TRBJ2-7, with 10 bases identical to TRBD1. This CDR3 spans 14 amino acids. V was clipped by 5 bases and J by 3 bases; unmatched bases: 4. Germline-derived CDR1 and CDR2 are MNHEY and SMNVEV (reference sequence). DNA of the CDR3: TGTGCCAGCAGTCGGGACAGGGGAGACTACGAGCAGTACTTC. Translation gives CASSRDRGDYEQYF.

This chain joins TRBV30 and TRBJ1-6; D may be TRBD1 (5 bases). The V end lost 3 bases, the J end lost 8 bases, and 8 bases lay between the germline ends. The CDR3 runs to 12 residues. CDR1 and CDR2 (germline): GTSNPN, SVGIG (reference sequence). DNA for the CDR3: TGTGCCTGGAGCCCCAGGGATTCACCCCTCCACTTT. Translating it yields CAWSPRDSPLHF. The complete variable domain, with remaining parts taken from reference TRBV30 and TRBJ1-6, reads SQTIHQWPATLVQPVGSPLSLECTVEGTSNPNLYWYRQAAGRGLQLLFYSVGIGQISSEVPQNLSASRPQDRQFILSSKKLLLSDSGFYLCAWSPRDSPLHFGNGTRLTVT.

The chain couples TRBV28 to TRBJ1-2; 7 bases fit TRBD1. Losses at the gene ends were 2 bases for V and 8 bases for J; bases not matched to a gene: 11. This CDR3 contains 15 residues. Germline V gives CDR1 MDHEN, CDR2 SYDVKM. The CDR3 is CASSLTGTAVPGYTF. In DNA, the CDR3 is TGTGCCAGCAGTTTAACCGGGACAGCCGTTCCGGGCTACACCTTC.

This clone was found once. This chain links TRBV28 with TRBJ2-1, with D unresolved. Germline CDR1 reads MDHEN; CDR2 reads SYDVKM. Between the trimmed V and J ends, which lost 10 bases and 0 bases, there was a span of 4 bases. The CDR3 is made up of 11 amino acids. The CDR3 is CAIRSYNEQFF. Written as DNA, the CDR3 is TGTGCCATCCGCTCCTACAATGAGCAGTTCTTC. The whole variable domain, filled in from reference TRBV28 and TRBJ2-1, reads DVKVTQSSRYLVKRTGEKVFLECVQDMDHENMFWYRQDPGLGLRLIYFSYDVKMKEKGDIPEGYSVSREKKERFSLILESASTNQTSMYLCAIRSYNEQFFGPGTRLTVL.

CDR3 nucleotides: TGTGCCAGCAGCATTGGACAGGGCTCTAACTATGGCTACACCTTC. It translates to CASSIGQGSNYGYTF. V and J are TRBV5-4 and TRBJ1-2, with 8 bases matching TRBD1. V trimming: 4 bases; J trimming: 0 bases; junction bases outside the gene matches: 5. CDR1 is SGHNT, CDR2 YYREEE, per germline (reference sequence). This CDR3 spans 15 amino acids.

V is TRBV7-6 and J is TRBJ2-7; TRBD1 aligns across 9 bases. Per the germline V gene, CDR1 is SGHVS and CDR2 is FNYEAQ. V was pared by 1 base and J by 4 bases, with 2 bases of the junction left unmatched. The CDR3 is 14 amino acids. CDR3 sequence: CASSLEDRGYEQYF. In DNA, the CDR3 is TGTGCCAGCAGCTTAGAGGACAGGGGTTACGAGCAGTACTTC. Complete variable domain (other parts from reference TRBV7-6 and TRBJ2-7): GAGVSQSPRYKVTKRGQDVALRCDPISGHVSLYWYRQALGQGPEFLTYFNYEAQQDKSGLPNDRFSAERPEGSISTLTIQRTEQRDSAMYRCASSLEDRGYEQYFGPGTRLTVT.

This clone was detected a few times. The CDR3 nucleotides read TGTGCCAGCAGCCAAGACAGTGCTGGAAACACCATATATTTT. Its protein product is CASSQDSAGNTIYF. The rearrangement joins TRBV4-2 to TRBJ1-3; D uncertain. V was cut by 0 bases and J by 2 bases, with 5 bases left in between. This CDR3 has 14 amino acids. CDR1 is LGHNA and CDR2 is YNFKEQ in the germline V gene.

The chain links TRBV11-2 to TRBJ2-3; 7 positions match TRBD1. The CDR3 is 13 amino acids. V dropped 7 bases and J dropped 2; count of bases not matched to a gene: 3. Germline V gene lookup returns CDR1 SGHAT and CDR2 FQNNGV. This chain's CDR3 is CASKGALTDTQYF. The CDR3 coding sequence is TGTGCCAGCAAGGGGGCCCTCACAGATACGCAGTATTTT. Full variable domain (rest looked up from reference TRBV11-2 and TRBJ2-3): EAGVAQSPRYKIIEKRQSVAFWCNPISGHATLYWYQQILGQGPKLLIQFQNNGVVDDSQLPKDRFSAERLKGVDSTLKIQPAKLEDSAVYLCASKGALTDTQYFGPGTRLTVL.